A single sample is the source of the 22 T cell receptor beta chains below, sequenced in a study of T-cell reconstitution after alpha-beta-depleted transplantation in children. Unique molecular identifiers were used in preparing the TCRbeta library. One entry per CDR3 protein, called by TCRdb with MiXCR from the PCR reads. The sample yields hundreds of thousands of distinct CDR3 sequences, roughly 17% seen once. Sequencing was performed on PBMCs from the stem cell graft donor, taken from the stem cell graft. The receptors come from a human donor who donated a stem cell graft to a child with acute myeloid leukemia.

The V and J genes are TRBV9 and TRBJ2-1; tentative D call: TRBD1 (5 bases). The CDR3 extends over 15 amino acids. With 0 bases removed from V and 10 bases from J, the gap between germline ends came to 17 bases. CDR1 SGDLS and CDR2 YYNGEE come from the germline V gene. The CDR3 sequence is CASSVGLSDNWEQFF. CDR3 bases: TGTGCCAGCAGCGTAGGCCTTTCGGACAATTGGGAGCAGTTCTTC.

This clonotype was seen ten or more times. The chain is built from TRBV12-3 or TRBV12-4 and TRBJ2-1; 8 bases line up with TRBD2. CDR3 length: 15 amino acids. After removal of 6 bases from V and 4 bases from J, the junction contained 8 bases not matched to a gene. The CDR3 loop is CASSPPGGAYNEQFF. The CDR3 bases are TGTGCCAGCAGCCCTCCCGGGGGGGCATACAATGAGCAGTTCTTC.

In its sample, this clonotype was seen many times. The chain recombines TRBV12-3 or TRBV12-4 with TRBJ1-6, with a weak D call TRBD1 (5 bases). The CDR3 consists of 17 residues. Deletions cut 0 bases from V and 10 bases from J, with 19 bases between. DNA of the CDR3: TGTGCCAGCAGTTTAGCCCTTCCGGGACGTCCTCGGTCACCCCTCCACTTT. Translating gives CASSLALPGRPRSPLHF.

The chain's CDR3 is CASSLDRQNQPQHF. The CDR3, as DNA: TGTGCCAGCAGCTTGGACAGGCAGAATCAGCCCCAGCATTTT. The chain uses TRBV11-2 and TRBJ1-5; 7 nucleotides match TRBD1. Looked up from germline, CDR1 is SGHAT and CDR2 is FQNNGV. The CDR3 consists of 14 residues. V lost 3 bases to trimming and J lost 4 bases; unmatched junction nucleotides: 3.

This clonotype was counted between two and nine times. CDR3 sequence reads: CASRRDRDSYNEQFF. CDR3 coding DNA: TGTGCCAGCAGGCGGGACAGGGACTCCTACAATGAGCAGTTCTTC. The chain recombines TRBV6-1 with TRBJ2-1, with TRBD1 identical over 9 bases. After removal of 6 bases from V and 0 bases from J, the junction contained 3 bases not matched to a gene. CDR1 is MNHNS, CDR2 SASEGT, per germline. This CDR3 has 15 residues.

This rearrangement joins TRBV4-3 to TRBJ2-1, with TRBD2 matching 10 bases. Per the germline V gene, CDR1 is LGHNA and CDR2 is YSLEER. V lost 4 bases and J lost 0; bases outside the gene matches: 12. CDR3 length: 19 amino acids. CDR3 bases: TGCGCCAGCAGCCCGACTAGCGGGTACCCGACCAGCTCCTACAATGAGCAGTTCTTC. This translates into CASSPTSGYPTSSYNEQFF.

This clonotype was seen many times. The chain recombines TRBV27 with TRBJ2-1; 10 bases agree with TRBD2. Germline trimming cut 5 bases from V and 2 bases from J; bases unmatched to any gene: 6. Germline assignment: CDR1 MNHEY and CDR2 SMNVEV (reference sequence). This CDR3 region has 16 residues. This chain's CDR3 is CASSLILAGAYNEQFF. CDR3 in DNA: TGTGCCAGCAGTCTGATCCTAGCGGGGGCCTACAATGAGCAGTTCTTC.

This clonotype has more than one count but fewer than ten. The chain carries TRBV15 and TRBJ2-2; 13 bases are a match to TRBD2. V dropped 2 bases and J dropped 6; count of bases not matched to a gene: 3. This CDR3 has 16 amino acids. Germline CDR1 reads LNHNV; CDR2 reads YYDKDF (reference sequence). CDR3 bases: TGTGCCACCAGCAGATTCGGACTAGCGGGGGCCGGGGAGCTGTTTTTT. This sequence encodes CATSRFGLAGAGELFF.

There are many counts of this clonotype. The chain combines TRBV25-1 with TRBJ1-1, with D hard to call. Germline CDR1 is MGHDK and CDR2 is SYGVNS. With 3 bases removed from V and 3 bases from J, the gap between germline ends came to 8 bases. CDR3 length: 13 amino acids. CDR3 sequence (DNA): TGTGCCAGCAGTGAGCCAGCTTACACTGAAGCTTTCTTT. Protein: CASSEPAYTEAFF.

The CDR3 protein is CASSTTGGGDEQYV. CDR3 DNA sequence: TGTGCCAGCAGCACGACAGGGGGTGGCGACGAGCAGTACGTC. This chain uses TRBV5-6 with TRBJ2-7; 9 nucleotides match TRBD1. Germline V gene data show CDR1 as SGHDT and CDR2 as YYEEEE. The length of the CDR3 is 14 residues. The V segment lost 4 bases and the J segment 5 bases; nucleotides outside the gene matches: 7.

J is TRBJ2-5 and V is TRBV24-1; D is possibly TRBD2 (5 bases). CDR3 length: 13 amino acids. Germline CDR1 KGHDR, CDR2 SFDVKD. Trimming left V 5 bases short and J 5 bases short, with 11 bases between. CDR3 DNA: TGTGCCACCAGTGGTCCCACGGGGGAGACCCAGTACTTC. Residues: CATSGPTGETQYF.

This clonotype was seen repeatedly, ten times or more. This chain uses TRBV7-2 with TRBJ2-1; TRBD2 matches at 9 bases. There are 16 residues in the CDR3. Germline assignment: CDR1 SGHTA and CDR2 FQGNSA. Trimming took 7 bases from V and 4 from J; bases not matched to a gene: 11. This CDR3 is CASTPEASGDYNEQFF. For the CDR3, the DNA is TGTGCCAGCACCCCGGAGGCTAGCGGGGATTACAATGAGCAGTTCTTC.

The J gene is TRBJ2-2, the V gene TRBV7-7; TRBD1 is a possible D gene (6 bases). CDR3 length: 16 amino acids. The V gene's germline CDR1 is SSHAT and CDR2 FNYEAQ (reference sequence). Between the trimmed V and J ends, which lost 5 bases and 4 bases, there was a span of 17 bases. The CDR3 is CASSAQPGQSTGELFF. The CDR3 nucleotides read TGTGCCAGCAGCGCCCAACCGGGACAAAGCACCGGGGAGCTGTTTTTT.

This clonotype occurred a few times. The chain links TRBV3-1 to TRBJ2-7, with 9 bases matching TRBD2. Unmatched junction bases numbered 7, after V lost 4 bases and J lost 6 bases. Per germline, CDR1 LGHDT and CDR2 YNNKEL (reference sequence). CDR3 length: 14 residues. The CDR3 here is CASSPGTSTGEQYF. For the CDR3, the DNA is TGTGCCAGCAGCCCAGGGACTAGCACCGGCGAGCAGTACTTC.

This clonotype was seen ten or more times. The chain employs TRBV29-1 and TRBJ2-7, with TRBD1 matching over 11 bases. The CDR3 is 13 amino acids. V was clipped by 5 bases and J by 7 bases; unmatched bases: 7. CDR1 is SQVTM and CDR2 is ANQGSEA in the germline V gene. The CDR3 DNA reads TGCAGCGTTTGGGGACAGGGGGTCGGGGAGCAGTACTTC. Translated: CSVWGQGVGEQYF.

V is TRBV20-1 and J is TRBJ2-5; the D call may be TRBD1 or TRBD2 (5 bases each). The CDR3 is made up of 12 amino acids. Germline V gene lookup returns CDR1 DFQATT and CDR2 SNEGSKA (reference sequence). The V gene lost 8 bases and the J gene lost 5 bases, with 15 bases spanning the gap. The CDR3 sequence is CSSRDPGETQYF. The CDR3 DNA follows: TGCAGTTCCCGGGACCCTGGGGAGACCCAGTACTTC.

This clonotype occurred a few times. The gene calls are TRBV15 and TRBJ2-7, with 9 positions matching TRBD1. Germline CDR1 reads LNHNV; CDR2 reads YYDKDF (reference sequence). The CDR3 loop spans 16 amino acids. V trimming: 4 bases; J trimming: 3 bases; junction bases outside the gene matches: 10. CDR3 coding DNA: TGTGCCACCAGCAAAGGACCAGACAGGGGGTACTACGAGCAGTACTTC. Its protein product is CATSKGPDRGYYEQYF.

This clonotype was detected only once. The chain has TRBV13 and TRBJ2-2, with a possible D match to TRBD1 (6 bases). V shed 0 bases and J shed 1 base, with 9 bases lying between them. This CDR3 is built from 16 residues. CDR1 and CDR2 (germline): PRHDT, FYEKMQ (reference sequence). The CDR3 DNA sequence: TGTGCCAGCAGCTTAGGACCGGGACAGAACACCGGGGAGCTGTTTTTT. This sequence encodes CASSLGPGQNTGELFF.

The rearrangement uses TRBV6-1 and TRBJ1-5; 7 bases match TRBD1. The V segment lost 6 bases and the J segment 3 bases; nucleotides outside the gene matches: 5. CDR1 MNHNS and CDR2 SASEGT come from the germline V gene. CDR3 length: 14 residues. The CDR3 loop is CASRSGTVNQPQHF. The CDR3 DNA follows: TGTGCCAGCAGGTCCGGGACAGTCAATCAGCCCCAGCATTTT.

The chain recombines TRBV7-8 with TRBJ2-3; the match to TRBD2 covers 9 bases. Germline V gene sequence: CDR1 SGHVS, CDR2 FQNEAQ. Germline trimming cut 0 bases from V and 4 bases from J; bases unmatched to any gene: 11. This CDR3 is 18 amino acids long. The CDR3 is CASSLAPVAGGDPDTQYF. The CDR3 DNA follows: TGTGCCAGCAGCTTAGCTCCAGTGGCGGGGGGGGACCCAGATACGCAGTATTTT.

This clonotype has just a few counts. The rearrangement links TRBV20-1 to TRBJ2-2; a possible D gene is TRBD1 (6 bases). This CDR3 comprises 15 residues. The V gene's germline CDR1 is DFQATT and CDR2 SNEGSKA (reference sequence). The V and J ends lost 0 bases and 1 base respectively, with 9 bases between them. The CDR3 loop is CSARDGQLNTGELFF. The CDR3, as DNA: TGCAGTGCTAGAGACGGACAGCTGAACACCGGGGAGCTGTTTTTT.

This clonotype turned up a few times. This chain links TRBV24-1 with TRBJ1-5; a weak D match, TRBD1 (5 bases). The germline gives CDR1 KGHDR, CDR2 SFDVKD. This CDR3 is 11 amino acids long. V shed 5 bases and J shed 11 bases, with 9 bases lying between them. CDR3: CATSAGEAQHF. In nucleotides, the CDR3 is TGTGCCACCAGTGCGGGGGAAGCCCAGCATTTT.